The 11 T cell receptor beta chains reported below all come from one sample, sequenced in a study of vaccination effects on CD4 cells after COVID-19. Sequencing followed a ViraFEST assay step that expanded antigen-specific CD4+ T cells with viral peptide pools. Subsequent to a culture period of less than twelve days, CD4+ T cells were isolated. Vaccine recipients lacked prior SARS-CoV-2 infection and had negative nucleocapsid antibodies. TCRdb's table, derived via immunoSEQ multiplex PCR, lists solely in-frame clones and lacks some. The table records just under 75,000 clones, about four fifths of them present only once. Their antigens are not known. This material consisted of CD4+ T cells from PBMCs cultured with HCoV-NL63 spike peptides, taken before COVID-19 vaccination. These receptors all stem from a human donor who received a COVID-19 vaccine.

The CDR3 nucleotides read TGTGCCAGCAGCTCCCCCGGAGCAGATACGCAGTATTTT. It codes for CASSSPGADTQYF. The chain joins TRBV5-4 to TRBJ2-3; D call uncertain. Germline V gives CDR1 SGHNT, CDR2 YYREEE (reference sequence). CDR3 size: 13 residues. Trimming removed 3 bases from V and 4 bases from J, with 9 bases in between.

The table lists this clone with a few counts. The chain combines TRBV5-1 with TRBJ2-5, with 7 bases lining up with TRBD1. The CDR3 sequence is 13 residues long. V shed 4 bases, J shed 4 bases, and the junction held 4 bases outside the gene matches. Germline assignment: CDR1 SGHRS and CDR2 YFSETQ. Here the CDR3 reads CASSPGQRETQYF. For the CDR3, the DNA is TGCGCCAGCAGCCCGGGACAGCGAGAGACCCAGTACTTC.

The J gene is TRBJ1-1, the V gene TRBV19; 7 bases line up with TRBD1. J lost 2 bases, V lost 4 bases, and 10 bases had no gene match. Germline CDR1 and CDR2: LNHDA and SQIVND (reference sequence). The CDR3 sequence is 16 residues long. CDR3 sequence (DNA): TGTGCCAGTAGTAGACAGGGTACCACTCCTAACACTGAAGCTTTCTTT. Translation gives CASSRQGTTPNTEAFF.

V and J are TRBV7-9 and TRBJ1-1, with 7 bases aligning to TRBD1. Trimming removed 5 bases from V and 3 bases from J; junction bases left unmatched: 18. The CDR3 loop spans 18 amino acids. The germline V gene encodes CDR1 SEHNR and CDR2 FQNEAQ (reference sequence). DNA of the CDR3: TGTGCCAGCAGCCTAGAACACAGGGGTTGGATCTCGGACACTGAAGCTTTCTTT. Amino acid sequence: CASSLEHRGWISDTEAFF.

This chain links TRBV6-2 or TRBV6-3 with TRBJ2-3, with D tentatively TRBD1 (5 bases). The V end was cut by 5 bases, the J end by 0 bases, with 12 bases between. Germline V CDR1 and CDR2: MNHEY, SVGEGT. CDR3 length: 15 amino acids. The DNA for the CDR3 is TGTGCCAGCAGTGGGAAGGGGTTTAGCACAGATACGCAGTATTTT. Translating it yields CASSGKGFSTDTQYF.

This clone was detected only a few times. This chain connects TRBV30 to TRBJ1-2; possibly TRBD1 for D (6 bases). The CDR3 contains 15 residues. Per the germline V gene, CDR1 is GTSNPN and CDR2 is SVGIG (reference sequence). V gave up 5 bases and J gave up 2 bases, with 18 bases separating them. The CDR3 loop reads CAWSYGRGPNYGYTF. CDR3 DNA: TGTGCCTGGTCCTACGGTCGGGGGCCGAACTATGGCTACACCTTC. The entire variable domain, with the rest obtained from reference TRBV30 and TRBJ1-2, is as follows: SQTIHQWPATLVQPVGSPLSLECTVEGTSNPNLYWYRQAAGRGLQLLFYSVGIGQISSEVPQNLSASRPQDRQFILSSKKLLLSDSGFYLCAWSYGRGPNYGYTFGSGTRLTVV.

This chain uses TRBV7-9 with TRBJ2-3; D is uncertain. Trimming stripped 5 bases from V and 1 base from J, with 7 bases between. There are 13 residues in the CDR3. CDR1 and CDR2 (germline): SEHNR, FQNEAQ (reference sequence). The DNA of the CDR3 is TGTGCCAGCAGCCGCTCAGGCACAGATACGCAGTATTTT. Amino acid sequence: CASSRSGTDTQYF.

This clone has a handful of counts. V and J are TRBV19 and TRBJ1-1, with D perhaps matching TRBD1 (5 bases). The CDR3 length is 12 residues. The V gene's germline CDR1 is LNHDA and CDR2 SQIVND (reference sequence). With 6 bases removed from V and 2 bases from J, the gap between germline ends came to 7 bases. The CDR3 loop reads CASRRGNTEAFF. The CDR3 DNA follows: TGTGCCAGTAGAAGGGGCAACACTGAAGCTTTCTTT. The variable domain in full, with the rest retrieved from reference TRBV19 and TRBJ1-1, is DGGITQSPKYLFRKEGQNVTLSCEQNLNHDAMYWYRQDPGQGLRLIYYSQIVNDFQKGDIAEGYSVSREKKESFPLTVTSAQKNPTAFYLCASRRGNTEAFFGQGTRLTVV.

The chain combines TRBV28 with TRBJ1-6; 8 nucleotides line up with TRBD1. The V and J ends lost 5 bases and 3 bases, in that order; junction bases with no gene match: 9. The CDR3 runs 17 residues. Germline CDR1 is MDHEN and CDR2 is SYDVKM. The CDR3 reads CASSNDRGRSYNSPLHF. The CDR3 nucleotides read TGTGCCAGCAGTAATGACAGGGGACGAAGCTATAATTCACCCCTCCACTTT.

The chain is built from TRBV5-1 and TRBJ1-2; D perhaps matches TRBD1 (6 bases). Germline CDR1 is SGHRS and CDR2 is YFSETQ. The germline V and J ends were trimmed by 4 bases and 0 bases, with 16 bases remaining between them. This CDR3 comprises 16 residues. The CDR3 sequence is CASSLGHLGANYGYTF. The CDR3 DNA reads TGCGCCAGCAGCCTGGGACACCTAGGAGCTAACTATGGCTACACCTTC.

The rearrangement uses TRBV6-5 and TRBJ1-5; 8 nucleotides agree with TRBD1. Trimming cost V 7 bases and J 6 bases; bases outside gene matches: 11. Germline V gene lookup returns CDR1 MNHEY and CDR2 SVGAGI. This CDR3 has 15 residues. The CDR3 bases are TGTGCCAGCAAACCGACAGGGGAGAGGGGTCAGCCCCAGCATTTT. It encodes CASKPTGERGQPQHF.